This entry is about one TCR beta chain. The sample belongs to a study of T cell changes during pregnancy in multiple sclerosis. The CDR3 length is 15 residues. Trimming shortened V by 2 bases and J by 2 bases, and 13 bases separated the two germline ends. From germline, CDR1 is SGHAT and CDR2 FQNNGV. Assay: immunoSEQ multiplex PCR; the TCRdb copy retains only in-frame clones and omits some. The sample contains 77,000 or so clones, just over 90% of which appear only once. The specimen was peripheral blood, collected in the second trimester of pregnancy. The chain has TRBV11-2 and TRBJ2-7, with TRBD1 as a possible D gene (6 bases). This sequence originates from a female donor in good health, enrolled as a control in a pregnancy study. The CDR3 loop reads CASSLLVGHTYEQYF. The CDR3 DNA follows: TGTGCCAGCAGCTTATTAGTGGGACACACCTACGAGCAGTACTTC.